This T cell receptor (beta chain) was profiled in a study of T cell responses to AZD1222 COVID-19 vaccine. Produced via immunoSEQ multiplex PCR; TCRdb's table is partial and in-frame only. The profile shows over 150,000 clones, 90% to 95% of them singletons. Comment on this clone: What it binds is unknown.

Study results and caveats: Just six people given AZD1222 tested seropositive at baseline.

V shed 0 bases and J 7 bases; nucleotides not matched to a gene: 3. The CDR3 totals 15 residues. From germline, CDR1 is SGHNT and CDR2 YYREEE (reference sequence). This chain connects TRBV5-4 to TRBJ1-5; TRBD1 matches at 11 bases. The sequence was obtained from an adult who received the MenACWY meningococcal vaccine as a control. The input for sequencing was peripheral blood, taken 28 days after the second dose of the MenACWY control vaccine. Here the CDR3 DNA reads TGTGCCAGCAGCTTGGGGGGACAGGGGGACCAGCCCCAGCATTTT. The encoded protein is CASSLGGQGDQPQHF.